These 31 T cell receptor beta chains came from one sample sequenced in a study of shared clonotypes between healthy human individuals. The protocol was immunoSEQ multiplex PCR, while the TCRdb copy is restricted to in-frame clones and leaves out a portion. Seen here are millions of clones, 95% observed once, and the top ten hold more than 0.1%. What was sequenced was naive CD4+ T cells sorted from blood. The subset was: CD45RA+ positively selected. The source of these receptors is a man between 18 and 29 years old in good health.

J is TRBJ1-1 and V is TRBV5-6; D is perhaps TRBD1 (6 bases). CDR3 length: 15 residues. Trimming left V 2 bases short and J 0 bases short, with 11 bases between. CDR1 is SGHDT, CDR2 YYEEEE, per germline. The CDR3 loop is CASSFRGPMNTEAFF. CDR3 DNA sequence: TGTGCCAGCAGCTTCAGGGGTCCGATGAACACTGAAGCTTTCTTT.

The chain has TRBV7-9 and TRBJ2-2; TRBD2 aligns across 14 bases. This CDR3 is 17 amino acids long. Germline V gives CDR1 SEHNR, CDR2 FQNEAQ (reference sequence). The V segment lost 5 bases and the J segment 5 bases; nucleotides outside the gene matches: 7. The CDR3 DNA is TGTGCCAGCAGCCCGACTAGCGGGAGGGCCAGGACCGGGGAGCTGTTTTTT. This encodes CASSPTSGRARTGELFF.

The V and J genes are TRBV10-2 and TRBJ2-2, with 9 bases aligning to TRBD2. This CDR3 region has 17 residues. Germline-derived CDR1 and CDR2 are WSHSY and SAAADI. V shed 7 bases and J 2 bases; nucleotides not matched to a gene: 11. The CDR3 bases are TGCGCCAGCAAGGAGAATAGCGGGGGAGCTAACACCGGGGAGCTGTTTTTT. Translated: CASKENSGGANTGELFF.

V gene TRBV5-3 combines with J gene TRBJ2-1; 12 positions match TRBD2. TRBV5-3 is sorted into the ORF group, with uncertain function. The junction had 5 bases not matched to a gene; V was cut back by 0 bases and J by 4 bases. The CDR3 is made up of 17 amino acids. The CDR3 DNA reads TGTGCCAGAAGCTTGGTGGGGACTAGCGGGTGTTACAATGAGCAGTTCTTC. Protein: CARSLVGTSGCYNEQFF.

The rearrangement links TRBV5-1 to TRBJ2-3; 9 bases are a match to TRBD1. This CDR3 is built from 16 residues. The ends lost 4 bases at V and 4 bases at J; junction bases unmatched: 10. Germline V CDR1 and CDR2: SGHRS, YFSETQ. DNA for the CDR3: TGCGCCAGCAGCCTCGGGACAGGGCAGGTAGCAGATACGCAGTATTTT. Translated: CASSLGTGQVADTQYF.

The chain carries TRBV5-1 and TRBJ1-3; maybe TRBD1 (5 bases). Germline CDR1 is SGHRS and CDR2 is YFSETQ. This CDR3 has 14 residues. V shed 6 bases and J shed 0 bases, with 10 bases lying between them. The CDR3 DNA follows: TGCGCCAGCAAGACAGACACCTCTGGAAACACCATATATTTT. Protein product: CASKTDTSGNTIYF.

The CDR3 nucleotides read TGTGCCAGCAGCGTCCTGACAAATGTAGCTTACGAGCAGTACTTC. It encodes CASSVLTNVAYEQYF. The chain joins TRBV7-9 to TRBJ2-7; D remains unclear. From germline, CDR1 is SEHNR and CDR2 FQNEAQ (reference sequence). V was shortened by 5 bases and J by 4 bases, with 18 bases between the two germline ends. The CDR3 has 15 amino acids.

The genes are TRBV18 and TRBJ2-7; TRBD1 matches 7 bases. The germline V gene encodes CDR1 KGHSH and CDR2 LQKENI. The length of the CDR3 is 15 residues. V was pared by 5 bases and J by 6 bases, with 13 bases of the junction left unmatched. The DNA for the CDR3 is TGTGCCAGCTCATCCGGTAAGGGGGCACCGATCGAGCAGTACTTC. Translation: CASSSGKGAPIEQYF. The variable domain in full, completed from reference TRBV18 and TRBJ2-7, reads NAGVMQNPRHLVRRRGQEARLRCSPMKGHSHVYWYRQLPEEGLKFMVYLQKENIIDESGMPKERFSAEFPKEGPSILRIQQVVRGDSAAYFCASSSGKGAPIEQYFGPGTRLTVT.

With regard to this clone: Mismatch with germline at one junction end may stem from a read error. The rearrangement joins TRBV19 to TRBJ1-1; the D gene is possibly TRBD1 (6 bases). The CDR3 totals 13 residues. The germline V gene encodes CDR1 LNHDA and CDR2 SQIVND (reference sequence). CDR3 sequence: CASSIQGNPEAFF. The CDR3 region has the DNA TGTGCCAGTAGTATACAGGGGAACCCTGAAGCTTTCTTT. The full variable domain, rest sourced from reference TRBV19 and TRBJ1-1, is DGGITQSPKYLFRKEGQNVTLSCEQNLNHDAMYWYRQDPGQGLRLIYYSQIVNDFQKGDIAEGYSVSREKKESFPLTVTSAQKNPTAFYLCASSIQGNPEAFFGQGTRLTVV.

The rearrangement joins TRBV30 to TRBJ1-1; 7 bases are a match to TRBD1. This CDR3 contains 14 residues. CDR1 and CDR2 from the germline V gene are GTSNPN and SVGIG (reference sequence). Losses at the gene ends were 2 bases for V and 5 bases for J; bases not matched to a gene: 8. The CDR3 region is CAWSRGSGGTEAFF. As DNA, the CDR3 is TGTGCCTGGAGTCGAGGCTCAGGGGGAACTGAAGCTTTCTTT.

This sequence joins TRBV30 and TRBJ2-5; D is possibly TRBD1 or TRBD2 (6 bases each). Germline lookup yields CDR1 GTSNPN and CDR2 SVGIG (reference sequence). The V and J ends lost 1 base and 5 bases respectively, with 17 bases between them. This CDR3 spans 15 amino acids. Here the CDR3 DNA reads TGTGCCTGGAGTGGGGGGCAGGGGACTTGGGAGACCCAGTACTTC. Protein sequence: CAWSGGQGTWETQYF.

The V call is TRBV2, the J call TRBJ1-4, with D maybe TRBD1 (6 bases). The ends were cut back, 8 bases at V and 5 bases at J, with 12 bases in the middle. The CDR3 extends over 13 amino acids. Germline CDR1 SNHLY, CDR2 FYNNEI. The CDR3 DNA reads as TGTGCCAGCCTCCGGCAGGGGAATGAAAAACTGTTTTTT. This gives the protein CASLRQGNEKLFF.

The chain has TRBV28 and TRBJ1-2, with no clear D. This CDR3 region has 18 residues. CDR1 MDHEN and CDR2 SYDVKM come from the germline V gene. Trimming left V 1 base short and J 4 bases short, with 22 bases between. CDR3 nucleotides: TGTGCCAGCAGTTTATTGGGAGCGGCGAGTCATGCTCCCTATGGCTACACCTTC. Translation: CASSLLGAASHAPYGYTF.

The chain couples TRBV7-9 to TRBJ2-7; D is unclear. Trimming stripped 2 bases from V and 0 bases from J, with 11 bases between. Germline V gene lookup returns CDR1 SEHNR and CDR2 FQNEAQ (reference sequence). This CDR3 contains 15 residues. DNA for the CDR3: TGTGCCAGCAGCTTAAGCCGGGCCCTCTCCTACGAGCAGTACTTC. This translates into CASSLSRALSYEQYF.

Notes on this clone: Additional DNA sequences in this sample encode the identical CDR3. CDR3 amino acids: CASSYQGQGNTEAFF. As DNA, the CDR3 is TGTGCCAGCAGTTATCAAGGCCAGGGGAACACTGAAGCTTTCTTT. The chain joins TRBV6-5 to TRBJ1-1; possibly TRBD1 for D (5 bases). Germline V gives CDR1 MNHEY, CDR2 SVGAGI. The CDR3 runs to 15 residues. The ends were cut back, 3 bases at V and 1 base at J, with 12 bases in the middle.

V usage is TRBV30 and J usage is TRBJ1-6; TRBD1 is a possible D gene (5 bases). Germline assignment: CDR1 GTSNPN and CDR2 SVGIG (reference sequence). The V end lost 2 bases, the J end lost 0 bases, and 17 bases lay between the germline ends. The CDR3 loop spans 18 amino acids. CDR3 sequence (DNA): TGTGCCTGGAGTCGAACCCGGGACGGAAGCTCCTATAATTCACCCCTCCACTTT. Its translation is CAWSRTRDGSSYNSPLHF.

The V and J genes are TRBV4-1 and TRBJ2-7, with TRBD1 matching over 9 bases. With 0 bases clipped from V and 3 bases from J, the junction kept 3 bases outside the gene matches. The CDR3 totals 15 residues. CDR1 and CDR2 (germline): MGHRA, YSYEKL. The CDR3 sequence: CASSQDGTGLYEQYF. The CDR3 region has the DNA TGCGCCAGCAGCCAAGATGGGACAGGGCTCTACGAGCAGTACTTC.

The V call is TRBV18, the J call TRBJ2-5; unclear D gene. Germline V gene sequence: CDR1 KGHSH, CDR2 LQKENI. Trimming left V 5 bases short and J 2 bases short, with 9 bases between. The CDR3 has 13 amino acids. DNA for the CDR3: TGTGCCAGCTCAAGCTCGGGTCAAGAGACCCAGTACTTC. As protein: CASSSSGQETQYF.

The chain carries TRBV6-6 and TRBJ1-2; D is uncertain. Germline CDR1 is MNHNY and CDR2 is SVGAGI (reference sequence). There are 14 residues in the CDR3. V shed 6 bases and J shed 1 base, with 12 bases lying between them. CDR3 sequence: CASSRIDINYGYTF. In nucleotides, the CDR3 is TGTGCCAGCAGCCGAATCGACATTAACTATGGCTACACCTTC.

This clone was seen just once. The CDR3 sequence: CASSKGLPSETQYF. In DNA form, the CDR3 reads TGTGCCAGCAGTAAGGGACTCCCTTCCGAGACCCAGTACTTC. J is TRBJ2-5 and V is TRBV7-2; TRBD2 is a possible D gene (6 bases). The CDR3 spans 14 residues. The V end was cut by 6 bases, the J end by 5 bases, with 16 bases between. The germline CDR1 and CDR2 sequences are SGHTA and FQGNSA.

About this clone itself: A much larger clone lies a single base off, so this may be a read error. This sample also contains other DNA sequences that code for the same CDR3. CDR3 protein: CASSSNYEQYF. In nucleotides, the CDR3 is TGTGCCAGCAGCTCGAACTACGAGCAGTACTTC. V and J are TRBV5-5 and TRBJ2-7; D is uncertain. Germline loops: CDR1 SGHKS, CDR2 YYEKEE (reference sequence). V lost 3 bases, J lost 3 bases, and 4 bases lay in between. The CDR3 runs to 11 residues.

This clone was seen only a few times. V and J are TRBV11-2 and TRBJ1-3; 7 bases are a match to TRBD1. The length of the CDR3 is 15 residues. Germline V gene lookup returns CDR1 SGHAT and CDR2 FQNNGV. V shed 2 bases and J 2 bases; nucleotides not matched to a gene: 3. The CDR3 DNA is TGTGCCAGCAGCTTATCGGGGACAGCTGGAAACACCATATATTTT. Amino acid sequence: CASSLSGTAGNTIYF.

This clone showed up just once. This specimen includes other DNA sequences encoding the same CDR3. V is TRBV4-1 and J is TRBJ1-5; D unclear. This CDR3 is built from 13 residues. In germline, CDR1 is MGHRA, CDR2 YSYEKL. V dropped 1 base and J dropped 3 bases, with 4 bases sitting between them. The DNA for the CDR3 is TGCGCCAGCAGCCAAGGGTTCAATCAGCCCCAGCATTTT. Protein product: CASSQGFNQPQHF.

V is TRBV28 and J is TRBJ1-2; 7 bases are a match to TRBD1. Germline V gene data show CDR1 as MDHEN and CDR2 as SYDVKM. Trimming cost V 5 bases and J 7 bases; bases outside gene matches: 10. The CDR3 has 14 residues. This chain's CDR3 is CASSPGLGQLGYTF. CDR3 nucleotide sequence: TGTGCCAGCAGTCCCGGGTTGGGACAGCTTGGCTACACCTTC.

The chain carries TRBV5-1 and TRBJ2-7; 8 nucleotides match TRBD1. Germline CDR1 and CDR2: SGHRS and YFSETQ. The J segment lost 2 bases and the V segment lost 7 bases, leaving 5 bases of the junction unmatched. The CDR3 runs to 13 residues. Here the CDR3 DNA reads TGCGCCAGCCACAGACAGGGGACCTACGAGCAGTACTTC. This encodes CASHRQGTYEQYF. Full variable domain (remainder filled in from reference TRBV5-1 and TRBJ2-7): KAGVTQTPRYLIKTRGQQVTLSCSPISGHRSVSWYQQTPGQGLQFLFEYFSETQRNKGNFPGRFSGRQFSNSRSEMNVSTLELGDSALYLCASHRQGTYEQYFGPGTRLTVT.

This clone has a single count. The rearrangement links TRBV5-1 to TRBJ1-1; D is unclear. Between the trimmed V and J ends, which lost 0 bases and 4 bases, there was a span of 7 bases. Germline assignment: CDR1 SGHRS and CDR2 YFSETQ. The CDR3 loop spans 13 amino acids. The chain's CDR3 is CASSLAAITEAFF. In DNA form, the CDR3 reads TGCGCCAGCAGCTTGGCGGCCATCACTGAAGCTTTCTTT.

The chain uses TRBV19 and TRBJ1-2; D not resolved. This CDR3 is 13 amino acids long. The germline V and J ends were trimmed by 4 bases and 7 bases, with 13 bases remaining between them. Germline V gene data show CDR1 as LNHDA and CDR2 as SQIVND (reference sequence). This CDR3 reads CASSNPGLSGYTF. The CDR3 coding sequence is TGTGCCAGTAGTAACCCCGGGTTGAGTGGCTACACCTTC.

CDR3: CAWRPWRPVMRDTQYF. CDR3 nucleotides: TGTGCCTGGAGACCTTGGCGTCCCGTGATGAGAGATACGCAGTATTTT. V and J are TRBV30 and TRBJ2-3, with D uncertain. CDR1 GTSNPN and CDR2 SVGIG come from the germline V gene (reference sequence). There are 16 residues in the CDR3. Trimming removed 3 bases at V and 5 bases at J, with 21 bases between.

The chain is built from TRBV5-4 and TRBJ2-1, with D perhaps matching TRBD1 (6 bases). Germline CDR1 SGHNT, CDR2 YYREEE (reference sequence). The germline V and J ends were trimmed by 9 bases and 5 bases, with 12 bases remaining between them. The CDR3 contains 12 residues. CDR3 sequence reads: CATEDRNNEQFF. The CDR3 DNA follows: TGTGCCACCGAAGACAGGAACAATGAGCAGTTCTTC. The full variable domain, rest sourced from reference TRBV5-4 and TRBJ2-1, is ETGVTQSPTHLIKTRGQQVTLRCSSQSGHNTVSWYQQALGQGPQFIFQYYREEENGRGNFPPRFSGLQFPNYSSELNVNALELDDSALYLCATEDRNNEQFFGPGTRLTVL.

This rearrangement joins TRBV9 to TRBJ2-7; D ambiguous. Germline-derived CDR1 and CDR2 are SGDLS and YYNGEE. V was trimmed by 0 bases and J by 5 bases, leaving 12 bases between them. There are 14 residues in the CDR3. The CDR3 spells CASSVGPLSNEQYF. The DNA of the CDR3 is TGTGCCAGCAGCGTAGGACCCCTGAGCAACGAGCAGTACTTC. Supplemented by reference TRBV9 and TRBJ2-7, the full variable domain reads DSGVTQTPKHLITATGQRVTLRCSPRSGDLSVYWYQQSLDQGLQFLIQYYNGEERAKGNILERFSAQQFPDLHSELNLSSLELGDSALYFCASSVGPLSNEQYFGPGTRLTVT.

The V gene is TRBV9, the J gene TRBJ2-1; D not certain. The CDR3 spans 12 residues. Trimming left V 4 bases short and J 9 bases short, with 11 bases between. CDR1 SGDLS and CDR2 YYNGEE come from the germline V gene. The CDR3 here is CASSFSGSEQFF. The CDR3 DNA sequence: TGTGCCAGCAGCTTCAGTGGTAGTGAGCAGTTCTTC.